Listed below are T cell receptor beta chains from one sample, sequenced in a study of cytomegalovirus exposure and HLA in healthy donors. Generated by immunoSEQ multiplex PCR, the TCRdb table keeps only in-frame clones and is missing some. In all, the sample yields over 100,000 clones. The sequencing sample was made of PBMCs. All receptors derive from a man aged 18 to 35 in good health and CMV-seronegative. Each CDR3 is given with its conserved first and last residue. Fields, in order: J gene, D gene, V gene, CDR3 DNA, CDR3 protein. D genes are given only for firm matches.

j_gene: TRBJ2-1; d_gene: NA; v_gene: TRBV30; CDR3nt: TGTGCCTGGAGCCGGGACTCCCTATACAATGAGCAGTTCTTC; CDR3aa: CAWSRDSLYNEQFF
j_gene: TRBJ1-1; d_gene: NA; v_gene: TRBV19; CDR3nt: TGTGCCAGTAGCTCTAATCTGAACACTGAAGCTTTCTTT; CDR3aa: CASSSNLNTEAFF
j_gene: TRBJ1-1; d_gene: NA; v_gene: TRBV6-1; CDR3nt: TGTGCCAGCAGCCCCTTTTCGACGGGAAACACTGAAGCTTTCTTT; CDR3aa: CASSPFSTGNTEAFF
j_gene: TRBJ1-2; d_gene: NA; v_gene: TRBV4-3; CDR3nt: TGCGCCAGCAGCCAAGAGATAGGTCAGGCCTATGGCTACACCTTC; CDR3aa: CASSQEIGQAYGYTF
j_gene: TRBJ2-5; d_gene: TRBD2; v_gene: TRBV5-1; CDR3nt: TGCGCCAGCAGCTTGGAGCGTCTAGCGGGGAGAGAGACCCAGTACTTC; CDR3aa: CASSLERLAGRETQYF
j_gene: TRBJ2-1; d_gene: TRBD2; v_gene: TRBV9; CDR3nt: TGTGCCAGCAGCGCGCACGAGGGACTAGCGGGATACAATGAGCAGTTCTTC; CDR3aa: CASSAHEGLAGYNEQFF
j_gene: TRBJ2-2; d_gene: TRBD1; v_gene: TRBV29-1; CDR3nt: TGCAGCGTTGAACGGGCAGGGGGCGCGGGCACCGGGGAGCTGTTTTTT; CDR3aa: CSVERAGGAGTGELFF
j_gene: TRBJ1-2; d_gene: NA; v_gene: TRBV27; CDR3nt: TGTGCCAGCAGATTAAGAACAGGGAACCATGGCTACACCTTC; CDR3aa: CASRLRTGNHGYTF
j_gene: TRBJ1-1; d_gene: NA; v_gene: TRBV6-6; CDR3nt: TGTGCCAGCTCCGACTTCCCTGAAGCTTTCTTT; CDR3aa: CASSDFPEAFF
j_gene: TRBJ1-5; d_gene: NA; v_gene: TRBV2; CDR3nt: TGTGCCAGCACTGGGGACCAGGGGCGGCAGCCCCAGCATTTT; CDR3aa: CASTGDQGRQPQHF
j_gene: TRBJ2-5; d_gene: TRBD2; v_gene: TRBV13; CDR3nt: TGTGCCAGCAGCTTATCACTAGCGGAGACCCAGTACTTC; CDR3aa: CASSLSLAETQYF
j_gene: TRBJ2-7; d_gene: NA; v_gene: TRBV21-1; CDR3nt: TGTGCCAGGCAATTACTTTACTCCTACGAGCAGTACTTC; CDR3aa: CARQLLYSYEQYF
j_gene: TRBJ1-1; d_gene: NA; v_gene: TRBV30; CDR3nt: TGTGCCTGGAGTGTGGGGGACTTTAAAACTCCAGCTTTCTTT; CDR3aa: CAWSVGDFKTPAFF
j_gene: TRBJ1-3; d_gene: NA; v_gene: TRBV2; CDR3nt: TGTGCCAGCGTCAGGGGAGAAGGGATCGGAAACACCATATATTTT; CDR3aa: CASVRGEGIGNTIYF
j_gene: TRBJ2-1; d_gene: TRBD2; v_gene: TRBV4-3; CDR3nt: TGCGCCAGCAGCCAATCGCTAGCGGTGCACAATGAGCAGTTCTTC; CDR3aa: CASSQSLAVHNEQFF
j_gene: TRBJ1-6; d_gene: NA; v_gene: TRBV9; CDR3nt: TGTGCCAGCGGGAAGGGAGACTATAATTCACCCCTCCACTTT; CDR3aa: CASGKGDYNSPLHF
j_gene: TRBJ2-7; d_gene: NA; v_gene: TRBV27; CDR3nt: TGTGCCAGCAGTCCGCGGGTTCAGTCCTACGAGCAGTACTTC; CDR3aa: CASSPRVQSYEQYF
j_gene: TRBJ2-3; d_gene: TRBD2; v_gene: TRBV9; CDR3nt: TGTGCCAGCAGCGTTTCCAGCGGGAGGGTCACAGATACGCAGTATTTT; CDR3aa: CASSVSSGRVTDTQYF
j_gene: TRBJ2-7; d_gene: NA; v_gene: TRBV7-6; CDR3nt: TGTGCCAGCAGCCGATTAGATACGATGGAGCAGTACTTC; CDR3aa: CASSRLDTMEQYF
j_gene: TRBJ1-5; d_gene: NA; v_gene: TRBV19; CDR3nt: TGTGCCAGTAAGCCAGAGGCCTATAGCAATCAGCCCCAGCATTTT; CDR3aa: CASKPEAYSNQPQHF
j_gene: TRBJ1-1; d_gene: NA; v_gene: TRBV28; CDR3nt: TGTGCCAGCACCATTTTTAAGACGCAGCGGGCTTTCTTT; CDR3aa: CASTIFKTQRAFF
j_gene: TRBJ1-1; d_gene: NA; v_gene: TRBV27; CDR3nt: TGTGCCAGCAGTTTACACCGGGGCACTGAAGCTTTCTTT; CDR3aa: CASSLHRGTEAFF
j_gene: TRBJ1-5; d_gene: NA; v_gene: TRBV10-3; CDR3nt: TGTGCCACGCGAGCCGGGGATCAGCCCCAGCATTTT; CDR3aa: CATRAGDQPQHF
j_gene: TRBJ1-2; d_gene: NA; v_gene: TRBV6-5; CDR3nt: TGTGCCAGCAGTTACTCGAACAGGAATCAATATGGCTACACCTTC; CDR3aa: CASSYSNRNQYGYTF
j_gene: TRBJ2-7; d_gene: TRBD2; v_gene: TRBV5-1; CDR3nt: TGCGCCAGCAGCTTGCTGACTAGCGGTTCCTACGAGCAGTACTTC; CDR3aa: CASSLLTSGSYEQYF
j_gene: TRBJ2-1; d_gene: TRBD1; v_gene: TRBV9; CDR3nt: TGTGCCAGCAGCACCCGACAGGGCGTATACAATGAGCAGTTCTTC; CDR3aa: CASSTRQGVYNEQFF
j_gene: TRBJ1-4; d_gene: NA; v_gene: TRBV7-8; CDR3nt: TGTGCCAGCGACCAAGGGGATGAAAAACTGTTTTTT; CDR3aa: CASDQGDEKLFF
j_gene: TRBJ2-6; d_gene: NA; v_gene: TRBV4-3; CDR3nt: TGCGCCAGCAGCCCAGACCGGGGCTCTGGGGCCAACGTCCTGACTTTC; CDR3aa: CASSPDRGSGANVLTF
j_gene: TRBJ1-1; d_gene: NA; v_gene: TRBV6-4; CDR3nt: TGTGCCACCAAATTACGGGGGGCGAACACTGAAGCTTTCTTT; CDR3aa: CATKLRGANTEAFF